This T cell receptor beta chain was captured in a study of PD-L1 blockade in urothelial cancer. Overall study context: Blood samples contained a median about 150,000 T cells.

The data were produced by immunoSEQ multiplex PCR, yet TCRdb's version contains in-frame clones alone and is incomplete. The repertoire holds some 97,000 clones, with approximately 91% as singletons. The CDR3 consists of 13 residues. The V gene's germline CDR1 is LNHNV and CDR2 YYDKDF (reference sequence). Trimming cost V 3 bases and J 4 bases, with 9 bases left between them. Here the sequenced sample was PBMCs, taken around atezolizumab (anti-PD-L1) treatment. The sequence derives from a woman of 80 years or more with urothelial cancer. This chain connects TRBV15 to TRBJ2-5, with D unclear. The CDR3 DNA sequence: TGTGCCACCAGCAGGAATACTGGAGAGACCCAGTACTTC. It is translated as CATSRNTGETQYF.